Listed here are 10 T cell receptor beta chains from one sample, sequenced in a study of OX40 agonist ivuxolimab in advanced cancers. TCRdb keeps only in-frame clones here, not all; method: immunoSEQ multiplex PCR. The sample carries roughly 59,000 clones, over 75% recorded once. Source: CD4+ or CD8+ T cells sorted from blood, taken in a trial of the OX40 agonist ivuxolimab. The receptors were sampled from an adult with an advanced solid tumor such as melanoma, head and neck, liver or kidney cancer.

Written as DNA, the CDR3 is TGTGCCAGCTCACCATCATCGCGGGACTTGGCCAGAGATACGCAGTATTTT. Protein sequence: CASSPSSRDLARDTQYF. The rearrangement uses TRBV18 and TRBJ2-3; D may be TRBD2 (6 bases). Germline V gene lookup returns CDR1 KGHSH and CDR2 LQKENI. V was trimmed by 2 bases and J by 5 bases, leaving 20 bases between them. The CDR3 length is 17 residues.

The chain employs TRBV11-2 and TRBJ2-5, with D perhaps matching TRBD1 (7 bases). V was clipped by 3 bases and J by 5 bases, with 19 bases between them. CDR3 length: 16 residues. CDR1 is SGHAT, CDR2 FQNNGV, per germline. CDR3 coding DNA: TGTGCCAGCAGCTTTCTAATGGCAGGGGGGAAGGAGACCCAGTACTTC. Protein sequence: CASSFLMAGGKETQYF.

The V call is TRBV9, the J call TRBJ1-1; D ambiguous. The ends were cut back, 2 bases at V and 0 bases at J, with 8 bases in the middle. Per the germline V gene, CDR1 is SGDLS and CDR2 is YYNGEE. There are 14 residues in the CDR3. The CDR3 loop is CASSVELVNTEAFF. The DNA for the CDR3 is TGTGCCAGCAGCGTGGAACTCGTGAACACTGAAGCTTTCTTT. The whole variable domain, remainder taken from reference TRBV9 and TRBJ1-1, is DSGVTQTPKHLITATGQRVTLRCSPRSGDLSVYWYQQSLDQGLQFLIQYYNGEERAKGNILERFSAQQFPDLHSELNLSSLELGDSALYFCASSVELVNTEAFFGQGTRLTVV.

This clone occurred once. The J gene is TRBJ2-2, the V gene TRBV6-5; D is undetermined. CDR3 length: 12 residues. Germline CDR1 reads MNHEY; CDR2 reads SVGAGI. The ends were cut back, 6 bases at V and 5 bases at J, with 7 bases in the middle. CDR3 in amino acids: CASSPTTGELFF. The DNA for the CDR3 is TGTGCCAGCAGCCCAACAACCGGGGAGCTGTTTTTT.

The CDR3 region is CASSYLMGEAFF. The CDR3 DNA is TGTGCCAGCAGTTACCTTATGGGGGAAGCTTTCTTT. V and J are TRBV27 and TRBJ1-1; D gene unclear. The CDR3 covers 12 residues. V was clipped by 4 bases and J by 8 bases, with 11 bases between them. Germline CDR1 MNHEY, CDR2 SMNVEV (reference sequence).

The table lists this clone with a few counts. The CDR3 protein is CASKGGRTETQYF. Here the CDR3 DNA reads TGTGCCAGTAAGGGCGGGAGAACGGAGACCCAGTACTTC. The J gene is TRBJ2-5, the V gene TRBV19, with 7 positions matching TRBD2. With V trimmed by 7 bases and J by 5 bases, 7 bases remained unmatched. There are 13 residues in the CDR3. The germline V gene encodes CDR1 LNHDA and CDR2 SQIVND (reference sequence).

The chain uses TRBV7-6 and TRBJ2-5; D could derive from TRBD1 or TRBD2 (5 bases each). With 0 bases removed from V and 10 bases from J, the gap between germline ends came to 18 bases. Germline CDR1 and CDR2: SGHVS and FNYEAQ. The CDR3 contains 15 residues. CDR3 in DNA: TGTGCCAGCAGCTTAGCGGGGGATGGGGCTCCGGGCCAGTACTTC. Translation gives CASSLAGDGAPGQYF.

The chain carries TRBV6-4 and TRBJ1-5; TRBD1 is a possible D gene (5 bases). CDR3 size: 14 residues. The V gene lost 6 bases and the J gene lost 4 bases, with 13 bases spanning the gap. Germline V gene lookup returns CDR1 MRHNA and CDR2 SNTAGT. CDR3 loop: CASSPQAGNQPQHF. Here the CDR3 DNA reads TGTGCCAGCAGCCCACAGGCAGGTAATCAGCCCCAGCATTTT.

V usage is TRBV14 and J usage is TRBJ1-1; D unresolved. Trimming took off 4 bases at V and 3 bases at J, with 15 bases between the two ends. Germline CDR1 reads SGHDN; CDR2 reads FVKESK. This CDR3 is 15 amino acids long. CDR3 residues: CASSPGPARHTEAFF. As DNA, the CDR3 is TGTGCCAGCAGCCCAGGACCAGCTCGACACACTGAAGCTTTCTTT.

The V and J genes are TRBV23-1 and TRBJ2-3, with a possible D match to TRBD2 (6 bases). TRBV23-1 is filed as an ORF, its function uncertain. This CDR3 has 16 amino acids. With 3 bases removed from V and 0 bases from J, the gap between germline ends came to 13 bases. The CDR3 region is CASSHSAGRSTDTQYF. The DNA for the CDR3 is TGCGCCAGCAGTCACTCGGCGGGGCGAAGCACAGATACGCAGTATTTT.